This T cell receptor beta chain was obtained from a study of cytomegalovirus exposure and HLA in healthy donors. At the level of the study: Some 85 million unique TCRs from HLA-typed donors were held in an early data release.

Between the trimmed V and J ends, which lost 6 bases and 4 bases, there was a span of 16 bases. Germline-derived CDR1 and CDR2 are SGHDT and YYEEEE. The CDR3 runs 14 residues. The PCR was carried out with 60 Vbeta primers and 13 Jbeta primers. Sequenced by immunoSEQ multiplex PCR; TCRdb stores in-frame clones only, minus some. The sample consists of about 120,000 clones, 75% to 90% of them appearing once. The sequenced sample was PBMCs. The clonotype was recovered from a man aged 18-30 years in good health and CMV-seropositive. The chain employs TRBV5-6 and TRBJ1-2, with D maybe TRBD1 (5 bases). The CDR3 sequence is CASTPLGGSYGYTF. The CDR3 DNA reads as TGTGCCAGCACCCCCTTGGGGGGGAGCTATGGCTACACCTTC.